The rows below give T cell receptor beta chains drawn from one sample of a study of regulatory T cells in long-lasting Graves disease. From the multiplex PCR reads, TCRdb called clonotypes with MiXCR, one entry per CDR3 protein. The sample holds roughly 250,000 distinct CDR3 sequences, 15% to 20% seen once. The data were also submitted as part of a second study, on T cells in Graves' hyperthyroidism and ophthalmopathy.

The material was peripheral blood mononuclear cells (PBMCs), obtained at new diagnosis, from a patient treated with antithyroid drugs. These receptors were obtained from a woman aged 25-40 years with Graves disease. The CDR3 runs from the conserved cysteine through the conserved F or W. Fields, in order: clone size, J gene, D gene, V gene, CDR3 protein, CDR3 DNA. A D gene is named only where the DNA matches it firmly. For some rows the clone size is stated as once, few or many, or as a class when expanded; others skip it.

many,TRBJ1-2,.,TRBV3-1,CASSQAMGTTRGYTF,TGTGCCAGCAGCCAAGCGATGGGTACAACGAGGGGCTACACCTTC
many,TRBJ2-1,.,TRBV12-5,CAANRGFPYNEQFF,TGTGCTGCGAACCGGGGGTTTCCGTACAATGAGCAGTTCTTC
many,TRBJ1-1,.,TRBV6-4,CASSHYKGSEAFF,TGTGCCAGCAGCCACTATAAAGGGTCTGAAGCTTTCTTT
many,TRBJ1-1,.,TRBV2,CASTRESNTEAFF,TGTGCCAGCACAAGGGAGTCGAACACTGAAGCTTTCTTT
many,TRBJ2-3,TRBD1,TRBV6-5,CASSSPRTGNTDTQYF,TGTGCCAGCAGTTCTCCCAGGACAGGGAACACAGATACGCAGTATTTT
many,TRBJ1-6,.,TRBV12-3/TRBV12-4,CASSQRDLSPLHF,TGTGCCAGCAGTCAACGAGATCTCTCACCCCTCCACTTT
many,TRBJ1-5,.,TRBV28,CATEPQHF,TGTGCAACGGAGCCCCAGCATTTT
.,TRBJ1-1,.,TRBV2,CASSEGGRGTEAFF,TGTGCCAGCAGTGAGGGCGGACGGGGGACTGAAGCTTTCTTT
many,TRBJ1-5,.,TRBV2,CASGWEGGQPQHF,TGTGCCAGCGGGTGGGAAGGAGGTCAGCCCCAGCATTTT
few,TRBJ2-1,.,TRBV18,CASSPPGHSSSYNEQFF,TGTGCCAGCTCACCCCCGGGACACTCGAGCTCCTACAATGAGCAGTTCTTC
.,TRBJ2-1,.,TRBV5-1,CASSPDPDESYNEQFF,TGCGCCAGCAGCCCCGACCCGGATGAGTCCTACAATGAGCAGTTCTTC
.,TRBJ2-7,TRBD1,TRBV27,CASSPLTGGSEQYF,TGTGCCAGCAGTCCACTAACAGGGGGCAGCGAGCAGTACTTC
many,TRBJ2-1,.,TRBV20-1,CSARGVNEQFF,TGCAGTGCTAGAGGGGTTAATGAGCAGTTCTTC
.,TRBJ2-3,TRBD2,TRBV20-1,CSARDRLAGVPDTQYF,TGCAGTGCTAGAGATCGACTAGCGGGAGTGCCAGATACGCAGTATTTT
few,TRBJ2-7,TRBD1,TRBV5-4,CASSVRQGVGYEQYF,TGTGCCAGCAGCGTTCGACAGGGAGTAGGGTACGAGCAGTACTTC
few,TRBJ1-1,.,TRBV12-3/TRBV12-4,CASANPGRWTEAFF,TGTGCCAGCGCTAACCCAGGGAGGTGGACTGAAGCTTTCTTT
many,TRBJ1-6,TRBD1,TRBV20-1,CSASGQGGNSPLHF,TGCAGTGCCTCGGGACAGGGAGGGAATTCACCCCTCCACTTT
many,TRBJ2-5,TRBD1,TRBV20-1,CSAEGQKETQYF,TGCAGTGCCGAGGGACAGAAAGAGACCCAGTACTTC
many,TRBJ1-1,.,TRBV2,CASGRRQDHTMNTEAFF,TGTGCCAGCGGGAGACGACAGGACCACACAATGAACACTGAAGCTTTCTTT
many,TRBJ2-7,.,TRBV10-3,CAISGWEGTGEQYF,TGTGCCATCAGTGGCTGGGAGGGGACAGGAGAGCAGTACTTC
many,TRBJ1-3,.,TRBV11-2,CASSHGQISGNTIYF,TGTGCCAGCAGCCACGGACAGATCTCTGGAAACACCATATATTTT
many,TRBJ2-7,.,TRBV6-2/TRBV6-3,CASSYSKYGFGEQYF,TGTGCCAGCAGTTACTCGAAATATGGGTTCGGCGAGCAGTACTTC
many,TRBJ2-2,.,TRBV6-1,CASSEAGGNMVTGELFF,TGTGCCAGCAGTGAAGCCGGAGGGAACATGGTCACCGGGGAGCTGTTTTTT
many,TRBJ2-4,TRBD2,TRBV3-1,CASSLAGVLAKNIQYF,TGTGCCAGCAGCTTAGCGGGGGTTCTAGCCAAAAACATTCAGTACTTC
many,TRBJ1-1,.,TRBV7-9,CASSLTPMDTEAFF,TGTGCCAGCAGCTTAACCCCCATGGACACTGAAGCTTTCTTT
many,TRBJ2-7,.,TRBV3-1,CASSLGPPGEQYF,TGTGCCAGCAGCCTGGGACCCCCCGGCGAGCAGTACTTC
many,TRBJ2-5,TRBD2,TRBV5-1,CASSLASGEDSETQYF,TGCGCCAGCAGCTTGGCTAGCGGGGAAGATTCGGAGACCCAGTACTTC
many,TRBJ2-2,.,TRBV6-5,CASSYSIPTGNTGELFF,TGTGCCAGCAGTTACTCGATCCCGACAGGGAACACCGGGGAGCTGTTTTTT
many,TRBJ2-1,TRBD2,TRBV12-3/TRBV12-4,CASTIAGKYNEQFF,TGTGCCAGCACCATAGCGGGGAAATACAATGAGCAGTTCTTC
many,TRBJ2-5,.,TRBV5-1,CASNLGGVHETQYF,TGCGCCAGCAACCTGGGTGGGGTACACGAGACCCAGTACTTC
.,TRBJ1-5,TRBD1,TRBV20-1,CSARYGTGGRQPQHF,TGCAGTGCTAGATACGGTACAGGGGGCCGTCAGCCCCAGCATTTT
.,TRBJ2-2,TRBD2,TRBV27,CASSPGLAGGPTGELFF,TGTGCCAGCAGTCCGGGACTAGCGGGAGGTCCCACCGGGGAGCTGTTTTTT
.,TRBJ1-2,.,TRBV5-8,CRAHGYTF,TGCCGGGCCCATGGCTACACCTTC
few,TRBJ2-7,.,TRBV14,CASSQVGRLRKIFHEQYF,TGTGCCAGCAGCCAAGTAGGCCGACTTCGAAAGATCTTCCACGAGCAGTACTTC
few,TRBJ1-5,.,TRBV19,CASSFRGDQPQHF,TGTGCCAGTAGTTTTAGAGGGGATCAGCCCCAGCATTTT
many,TRBJ2-7,TRBD1,TRBV18,CASSHGGQNEQYF,TGTGCCAGCTCACATGGGGGACAGAACGAGCAGTACTTC
many,TRBJ2-5,.,TRBV3-1,CASSLSASGKTQYF,TGTGCCAGCAGCCTGAGCGCTTCCGGAAAGACCCAGTACTTC
many,TRBJ1-1,.,TRBV5-6,CASSWGGSSDTEAFF,TGTGCCAGCAGCTGGGGGGGTTCCTCGGACACTGAAGCTTTCTTT
few,TRBJ1-2,TRBD1,TRBV18,CASSPRTGVAGYTF,TGTGCCAGCTCACCGAGGACAGGGGTAGCAGGCTACACCTTC
.,TRBJ2-2,.,TRBV6-1,CATKRGSGELFF,TGTGCCACCAAAAGGGGCTCCGGGGAGCTGTTTTTT
many,TRBJ1-3,TRBD1,TRBV11-2,CASSYPPGQSSGNTIYF,TGTGCCAGCAGCTATCCACCGGGACAGAGCTCTGGAAACACCATATATTTT
.,TRBJ2-7,.,TRBV19,CASSIYPGSYEQYF,TGTGCCAGTAGTATCTATCCGGGTTCCTACGAGCAGTACTTC
.,TRBJ1-5,.,TRBV20-1,CSARDRDGVLYSNQPQHF,TGCAGTGCTAGAGACCGGGACGGAGTCCTTTATAGCAATCAGCCCCAGCATTTT
.,TRBJ1-3,TRBD1,TRBV19,CASRGTGSGNTIYF,TGTGCCAGTAGGGGGACAGGCTCTGGAAACACCATATATTTT
many,TRBJ2-7,.,TRBV19,CASRPDRGDRYEQYF,TGTGCCAGTAGACCTGACAGAGGAGATCGTTACGAGCAGTACTTC
many,TRBJ1-6,TRBD1,TRBV20-1,CSARELGQGNSPLHF,TGCAGTGCTAGAGAGCTGGGACAGGGTAATTCACCCCTCCACTTT
many,TRBJ1-1,.,TRBV20-1,CSARRLRGGNTEAFF,TGCAGTGCTAGGAGGCTCAGGGGCGGGAACACTGAAGCTTTCTTT
many,TRBJ2-5,TRBD1,TRBV6-1,CASSQTGGWKETQYF,TGTGCCAGCAGCCAGACAGGGGGCTGGAAAGAGACCCAGTACTTC
many,TRBJ2-2,TRBD2,TRBV24-1,CATSDRTSGGPGELFF,TGTGCCACCAGTGACAGGACTAGCGGGGGTCCCGGGGAGCTGTTTTTT
many,TRBJ2-1,.,TRBV27,CASSFSGIEFF,TGTGCCAGCAGTTTCTCCGGGATCGAGTTCTTC
.,TRBJ2-7,.,TRBV5-4,CASSLEASASYEQYF,TGTGCCAGCAGCTTGGAGGCTAGCGCGTCCTACGAGCAGTACTTC